Below are 27 T cell receptor beta chains sequenced from a single sample in a study of blood T cell repertoires in COVID-19. Data came from immunoSEQ multiplex PCR; TCRdb stores just in-frame clones and leaves some out. The sample carries roughly 70,000 clones, about 88% recorded once. The sequencing input was peripheral blood. These receptors were collected from a man older than 75 with acute or convalescent COVID-19.

This chain links TRBV10-3 with TRBJ1-2, with TRBD1 matching over 7 bases. Germline V CDR1 and CDR2: ENHRY, SYGVKD. V shed 6 bases, J shed 0 bases, and the junction held 1 base outside the gene matches. This CDR3 is 13 amino acids long. The DNA for the CDR3 is TGTGCCATCAGGGACAGGACTAACTATGGCTACACCTTC. Translating it yields CAIRDRTNYGYTF.

This chain connects TRBV3-1 (or the pseudogene TRBV3-2) to TRBJ2-1; 8 nucleotides align to TRBD1. The trim removed 6 bases at V and 7 bases at J, leaving 11 bases unmatched. This CDR3 is 15 amino acids long. CDR1 LGHDT and CDR2 YNNKEL come from the germline V gene (reference sequence). In DNA form, the CDR3 reads TGTGCCAGCAGTACAGGACAGGGATTGGGGAATGAGCAGTTCTTC. Translated, it gives CASSTGQGLGNEQFF.

This chain uses TRBV4-1 with TRBJ2-7, with TRBD2 identical over 10 bases. V shed 3 bases, J shed 2 bases, and the junction held 13 bases outside the gene matches. Germline CDR1 is MGHRA and CDR2 is YSYEKL. This CDR3 region has 18 residues. CDR3 protein: CASSQGLQAGGLTYEQYF. The DNA for the CDR3 is TGCGCCAGCAGCCAGGGGCTACAAGCGGGGGGGCTTACCTACGAGCAGTACTTC.

This chain uses TRBV19 with TRBJ1-2; D not certain. Per the germline V gene, CDR1 is LNHDA and CDR2 is SQIVND (reference sequence). V dropped 5 bases and J dropped 2 bases, with 12 bases sitting between them. The CDR3 sequence is 14 residues long. The CDR3 coding sequence is TGTGCCAGTAGTCCAACCGGGGAGAACTATGGCTACACCTTC. This gives the protein CASSPTGENYGYTF.

The chain joins TRBV10-3 to TRBJ1-5; 7 nucleotides line up with TRBD1. Trimming cost V 9 bases and J 3 bases; bases outside gene matches: 5. Germline V gene data show CDR1 as ENHRY and CDR2 as SYGVKD. The CDR3 is 13 residues long. The CDR3 DNA is TGTGCCATTCGAACAGGGGACAATCAGCCCCAGCATTTT. Amino acids: CAIRTGDNQPQHF.

The chain is built from TRBV5-8 and TRBJ2-7; D might be TRBD1 (6 bases). Trimming pared 3 bases from V and 0 bases from J, leaving 16 bases between. Per germline, CDR1 SGHTS and CDR2 YDEGEE. The CDR3 consists of 16 residues. The CDR3 DNA reads TGTGCCAGCAGCTATTTCTCGGGACACAGCTCCTACGAGCAGTACTTC. Translation gives CASSYFSGHSSYEQYF.

This rearrangement joins TRBV28 to TRBJ2-5, with D possibly matching TRBD2 (6 bases). Germline V gives CDR1 MDHEN, CDR2 SYDVKM. This CDR3 has 12 amino acids. V gave up 8 bases and J gave up 4 bases, with 11 bases separating them. The CDR3 reads CASGGLGETQYF. In nucleotides, the CDR3 is TGTGCCAGCGGGGGGTTGGGAGAGACCCAGTACTTC.

CDR3 DNA: TGTGCCAGTAGTATCGGGTTTAGTAACACAGATACGCAGTATTTT. It specifies CASSIGFSNTDTQYF. The chain joins TRBV19 to TRBJ2-3; D unclear. Trimming cost V 3 bases and J 2 bases, with 12 bases left between them. Germline CDR1 reads LNHDA; CDR2 reads SQIVND (reference sequence). The CDR3 contains 15 residues.

This clone occurred once. The rearrangement links TRBV24-1 to TRBJ2-1; D is possibly TRBD2 (6 bases). CDR3 size: 16 residues. Germline V gene lookup returns CDR1 KGHDR and CDR2 SFDVKD. Trimming took off 10 bases at V and 0 bases at J, with 18 bases between the two ends. The CDR3 here is CATSYGGASSYNEQFF. The CDR3 DNA sequence: TGTGCCACTTCCTACGGCGGGGCCAGCTCCTACAATGAGCAGTTCTTC.

This clone has a handful of counts. The rearrangement joins TRBV27 to TRBJ1-6; a possible D gene is TRBD1 (6 bases). The V gene lost 4 bases and the J gene lost 8 bases, with 12 bases spanning the gap. CDR3 size: 14 residues. Germline assignment: CDR1 MNHEY and CDR2 SMNVEV (reference sequence). The CDR3 sequence is CASSWGQGHSPLHF. The CDR3, as DNA: TGTGCCAGCAGTTGGGGGCAGGGACATTCACCCCTCCACTTT.

The rearrangement uses TRBV2 and TRBJ1-2; weak D call: TRBD1 (5 bases). The CDR3 length is 12 residues. Trimming removed 8 bases at V and 2 bases at J, with 9 bases between. The germline gives CDR1 SNHLY, CDR2 FYNNEI. CDR3 in amino acids: CASDSRNYGYTF. The CDR3 coding sequence is TGTGCCAGCGACAGTAGAAACTATGGCTACACCTTC.

This clone was recorded once. The J gene is TRBJ1-3, the V gene TRBV30, with D possibly matching TRBD1 (5 bases). Trimming cost V 5 bases and J 1 base, with 12 bases left between them. Germline V gives CDR1 GTSNPN, CDR2 SVGIG (reference sequence). The CDR3 runs to 14 residues. The CDR3 DNA is TGTGCCTGGGACACAGGTTCTTCTGGAAACACCATATATTTT. Translating gives CAWDTGSSGNTIYF.

The DNA for the CDR3 is TGTGCCAGCAGTTTCAAAGCCTCACCTTCTAGCAATCAGCCCCAGCATTTT. It yields the protein CASSFKASPSSNQPQHF. J is TRBJ1-5 and V is TRBV27; D is uncertain. V was clipped by 3 bases and J by 0 bases, with 15 bases between them. This CDR3 has 17 residues. CDR1 is MNHEY and CDR2 is SMNVEV in the germline V gene (reference sequence).

The gene calls are TRBV7-9 and TRBJ2-1, with 8 bases lining up with TRBD1. J was trimmed by 8 bases and V by 5 bases; bases with no gene match: 8. The CDR3 has 14 residues. Germline lookup yields CDR1 SEHNR and CDR2 FQNEAQ (reference sequence). CDR3 in amino acids: CASSHDRGADEQFF. For the CDR3, the DNA is TGTGCCAGCAGCCATGACAGGGGTGCGGATGAGCAGTTCTTC.

This chain joins TRBV2 and TRBJ2-1; 9 positions match TRBD1. The germline CDR1 and CDR2 sequences are SNHLY and FYNNEI. The CDR3 contains 13 residues. V was pared by 9 bases and J by 6 bases, with 6 bases of the junction left unmatched. The CDR3 region has the DNA TGTGCCAGTACGGGACAGGGTGGCAATGAGCAGTTCTTC. Protein product: CASTGQGGNEQFF.

The chain is built from TRBV7-2 and TRBJ2-3; 12 bases match TRBD2. Germline lookup yields CDR1 SGHTA and CDR2 FQGNSA. Losses at the gene ends were 5 bases for V and 1 base for J; bases not matched to a gene: 4. The length of the CDR3 is 16 residues. The CDR3 sequence: CASSATSGGGTDTQYF. DNA of the CDR3: TGTGCCAGCAGCGCGACTAGCGGGGGCGGCACAGATACGCAGTATTTT.

The chain joins TRBV24-1 to TRBJ2-2, with D possibly being TRBD2 (6 bases). This CDR3 region has 15 residues. V was shortened by 0 bases and J by 6 bases, with 10 bases between the two germline ends. Germline CDR1 reads KGHDR; CDR2 reads SFDVKD. For the CDR3, the DNA is TGTGCCACCAGTGATTTGAAAGGAGGGGCCGGGGAGCTGTTTTTT. It yields the protein CATSDLKGGAGELFF.

This chain connects TRBV30 to TRBJ2-2, with TRBD1 matching over 9 bases. Germline trimming cut 2 bases from V and 1 base from J; bases unmatched to any gene: 5. The CDR3 is 16 amino acids. CDR1 and CDR2 from the germline V gene are GTSNPN and SVGIG (reference sequence). CDR3 residues: CAWSPRTGVNTGELFF. The CDR3, as DNA: TGTGCCTGGAGTCCGCGGACAGGGGTGAACACCGGGGAGCTGTTTTTT.

The CDR3 spells CASSLGGRQPQHF. The CDR3 bases are TGTGCCAGCAGCTTGGGGGGGCGTCAGCCCCAGCATTTT. The chain carries TRBV5-8 and TRBJ1-5, with D tentatively TRBD1 (6 bases). The CDR3 runs to 13 residues. V was clipped by 0 bases and J by 6 bases, with 7 bases between them. CDR1 SGHTS and CDR2 YDEGEE come from the germline V gene.

V usage is TRBV6-1 and J usage is TRBJ1-4, with D possibly matching TRBD1 (5 bases). The CDR3 has 14 amino acids. V lost 3 bases to trimming and J lost 8 bases, with 13 bases between them. Germline V CDR1 and CDR2: MNHNS, SASEGT. Here the CDR3 DNA reads TGTGCCAGCAGTGATTTGGGGCAGAAGGAAAAACTGTTTTTT. Protein product: CASSDLGQKEKLFF.

This sequence joins TRBV5-6 and TRBJ1-1; unclear D gene. Germline V gene data show CDR1 as SGHDT and CDR2 as YYEEEE. The CDR3 length is 14 residues. Between the trimmed V and J ends, which lost 3 bases and 1 base, there was a span of 10 bases. The DNA of the CDR3 is TGTGCCAGCAGCTCACCATTCGGGAACACTGAAGCTTTCTTT. Amino acid sequence: CASSSPFGNTEAFF.

The rearrangement uses TRBV6-2 or TRBV6-3 and TRBJ1-1, with no clear D. CDR3 length: 14 amino acids. V was clipped by 3 bases and J by 4 bases, with 12 bases between them. CDR1 MNHEY and CDR2 SVGEGT come from the germline V gene. DNA for the CDR3: TGTGCCAGCAGTTATGGCGGGCCAGGCACTGAAGCTTTCTTT. Its protein product is CASSYGGPGTEAFF.

The V call is TRBV18, the J call TRBJ1-1, with TRBD1 identical over 9 bases. The germline V gene encodes CDR1 KGHSH and CDR2 LQKENI. The CDR3 sequence is 13 residues long. The V segment lost 6 bases and the J segment 4 bases; nucleotides outside the gene matches: 3. Written as DNA, the CDR3 is TGTGCCAGCTCCCGGGACAGGGCCACTGAAGCTTTCTTT. Translating gives CASSRDRATEAFF.

The chain links TRBV30 to TRBJ1-3; D uncertain. The V end was cut by 4 bases, the J end by 7 bases, with 14 bases between. CDR1 is GTSNPN, CDR2 SVGIG, per germline (reference sequence). CDR3 length: 13 residues. The DNA of the CDR3 is TGTGCCTGGAAAGGCGGTTTTCTGAACACCATATATTTT. Amino acid sequence: CAWKGGFLNTIYF.

This chain connects TRBV6-2 or TRBV6-3 to TRBJ1-2, with a possible D match to TRBD1 (6 bases). The ends were cut back, 2 bases at V and 6 bases at J, with 13 bases in the middle. The CDR3 covers 14 residues. Germline CDR1 reads MNHEY; CDR2 reads SVGEGT. The CDR3 reads CASSYPDTGNGYTF. The CDR3, as DNA: TGTGCCAGCAGTTACCCGGATACAGGGAATGGCTACACCTTC.

The V call is TRBV3-1 (or the pseudogene TRBV3-2), the J call TRBJ1-1, with D maybe TRBD1 (6 bases). With 0 bases removed from V and 5 bases from J, the gap between germline ends came to 16 bases. Germline CDR1 reads LGHDT; CDR2 reads YNNKEL (reference sequence). This CDR3 is 16 amino acids long. The CDR3 region has the DNA TGTGCCAGCAGCCAAGATTTTGGCCAGGGGCGTACTGAAGCTTTCTTT. This translates into CASSQDFGQGRTEAFF.

This chain uses TRBV7-3 with TRBJ2-4; TRBD1 matches 7 bases. Germline assignment: CDR1 SGHTA and CDR2 FQGTGA. The V gene end was trimmed by 2 bases and the J gene end by 8 bases; junction bases not matched to a gene: 6. The CDR3 is 14 residues long. In DNA form, the CDR3 reads TGTGCCAGCAGCTTATTCGCAGGGGGAGACATTCAGTACTTC. Protein sequence: CASSLFAGGDIQYF.